This TCR beta chain was retrieved from a study of patients and donors after allogeneic stem cell transplantation. This clonotype was observed a handful of times. TCRdb called the RT-PCR reads again in MiXCR, with one record for every CDR3 protein. Of about 960,000 distinct CDR3 sequences in the sample, approximately 19% were seen once. The receptor was isolated from a human donor who was either an allogeneic HSCT recipient or a stem cell or donor lymphocyte infusion donor (not recorded which). It is not recorded whose cells these are; they may come from a transplant donor. The sequencing sample was made of blood, either unsorted or a sorted T cell fraction (not recorded which).

As DNA, the CDR3 is TGTGCCAGCAGCCCGGCCCCAGGAGCACTTACCTACGAGCAGTACTTC. Protein sequence: CASSPAPGALTYEQYF. The chain links TRBV5-5 to TRBJ2-7; D not resolved. V was shortened by 4 bases and J by 2 bases, with 19 bases between the two germline ends. The CDR3 covers 16 residues. CDR1 is SGHKS, CDR2 YYEKEE, per germline (reference sequence).